This is a list of T cell receptor beta chains from one sample in a study of blood T cell repertoires in COVID-19. The table came from immunoSEQ multiplex PCR; TCRdb's copy has only in-frame clones and leaves some out. The sample lists 150,000 to 200,000 clones; around 87% were seen once. The sequencing sample was made of peripheral blood. Receptors were obtained from a man in his forties with active or convalescent COVID-19. CDR3s include the opening cysteine and the closing phenylalanine or tryptophan. The D gene is left open where the match is weak. Not every row has a clone size; where given, it reads once, few, many or a size class.

>.|12|.|TRBV30|TRBJ1-4
TGTGCCTGGACCGGACAGAATGAAAAACTGTTTTTT
CAWTGQNEKLFF
>.|13|.|TRBV18|TRBJ1-2
TGTGCCAGCTCACCTTCAGGGTCCTATGGCTACACCTTC
CASSPSGSYGYTF
>TRBD1|15|.|TRBV5-1|TRBJ1-5
TGCGCCAGCGGATCCAGACAGGGGCTTAATCAGCCCCAGCATTTT
CASGSRQGLNQPQHF
>.|14|.|TRBV27|TRBJ1-1
TGTGCCAGCAGGTTACAGGGTAGGGACACTGAAGCTTTCTTT
CASRLQGRDTEAFF
>.|16|.|TRBV4-2|TRBJ1-2
TGTGCCAGCAGCCAAGAAGGTTGGGCCGATAACTATGGCTACACCTTC
CASSQEGWADNYGYTF
>TRBD2|16|.|TRBV24-1|TRBJ2-3
TGTGCCACCAGTGATGGCCGGGGAGGGGCAACAGATACGCAGTATTTT
CATSDGRGGATDTQYF
>TRBD1|15|.|TRBV5-1|TRBJ1-1
TGCGCCAGCAGCTTGGGACAGGGGGCGAACACTGAAGCTTTCTTT
CASSLGQGANTEAFF
>.|14|.|TRBV18|TRBJ2-5
TGTGCCAGCTCTCCTGCCATGCGCCAAGAGACCCAGTACTTC
CASSPAMRQETQYF
>.|13|once|TRBV2|TRBJ1-2
TGTGCCTCCCAAGAGGTAAAGGGAGGAGGCTACACCTTC
CASQEVKGGGYTF
>TRBD1|15|.|TRBV5-8|TRBJ2-5
TGTGCCAGCAGCTTGGGACAGGGTGTTTGGGAGACCCAGTACTTC
CASSLGQGVWETQYF
>.|13|.|TRBV5-4|TRBJ2-3
TGTGCCAGCAGCTTGGTAGGCACAGATACGCAGTATTTT
CASSLVGTDTQYF
>.|13|.|TRBV7-9|TRBJ2-7
TGTGCCAGCAGCTTAGTGGGGGCCCACGAGCAGTACTTC
CASSLVGAHEQYF
>.|16|.|TRBV11-2|TRBJ1-1
TGTGCCAGCAGCTCCCCCGATGGGGGGGTGAACACTGAAGCTTTCTTT
CASSSPDGGVNTEAFF
>.|15|.|TRBV6-2/TRBV6-3|TRBJ1-2
TGTGCCAGCAGTTACTCGGCGGGGGCGATGCGTGGCTACACCTTC
CASSYSAGAMRGYTF
>TRBD1|14|.|TRBV19|TRBJ1-1
TGTGCCAGTAGGCGGACAGGGATTGACACTGAAGCTTTCTTT
CASRRTGIDTEAFF
>.|14|.|TRBV6-5|TRBJ1-2
TGTGCCAGCACCCCCGGGACACTCAACTATGGCTACACCTTC
CASTPGTLNYGYTF
>.|14|.|TRBV5-1|TRBJ1-4
TGCGCCAGCAGCTTGAACATCGGGAGTGAAAAACTGTTTTTT
CASSLNIGSEKLFF
>.|15|.|TRBV7-9|TRBJ1-1
TGTGCCAGCAGCAGCCCGGGAGGGAGGGGGACTGAAGCTTTCTTT
CASSSPGGRGTEAFF
>TRBD1|16|.|TRBV18|TRBJ2-1
TGTGCCAGCTCCCGACAGGGCGAAAGCTCCTACAATGAGCAGTTCTTC
CASSRQGESSYNEQFF
>TRBD2|18|.|TRBV12-5|TRBJ2-1
TGTGCTAGTGGCGAGTCCGGGGGCTTCGGGGGGGGGATACATGAGCAGTTCTTC
CASGESGGFGGGIHEQFF
>.|18|.|TRBV4-1|TRBJ2-1
TGCGCCAGCAGCCAAGAAGATACGGGACTGACCTCCTACAATGAGCAGTTCTTC
CASSQEDTGLTSYNEQFF
>.|16|.|TRBV2|TRBJ1-2
TGTGCCAGCAGTGGGAGGTCGCGGAGAACTAACTATGGCTACACCTTC
CASSGRSRRTNYGYTF
>TRBD2|15|.|TRBV7-6|TRBJ2-1
TGTGCCAGCAGCTTAGTAAGCGGGGGTAAATCTGAGCAGTTCTTC
CASSLVSGGKSEQFF
>.|14|.|TRBV5-1|TRBJ1-1
TGCGCCAGCAGCTTGGGAGGTATGTCCCCCTCGGCTTTCTTT
CASSLGGMSPSAFF
>.|16|.|TRBV7-8|TRBJ2-1
TGTGCCAGCAGCTTGAGGGGGGGGGAAGGTAGCAATGAGCAGTTCTTC
CASSLRGGEGSNEQFF
>TRBD1|14|.|TRBV7-2|TRBJ1-4
TGTGCCAGCAGCCAGGGACAGGGGAACGAAAAACTGTTTTTT
CASSQGQGNEKLFF
>.|15|few|TRBV6-4|TRBJ2-7
TGTGCCAGCAGTGAGGCGGAGGGACCTTCCTACGAGCAGTACTTC
CASSEAEGPSYEQYF
>.|14|.|TRBV19|TRBJ1-1
TGTGCCAGTAGTGTGGTGCGGAGTAACACTGAAGCTTTCTTT
CASSVVRSNTEAFF
>TRBD1|13|.|TRBV3-1/TRBV3-2|TRBJ1-2
TGTGCCAGCAGCCAATCCCGACAGGGTGGCTACACCTTC
CASSQSRQGGYTF
>.|13|.|TRBV28|TRBJ2-5
TGTGCCAGCAGAGAGGGGGTTGAAGAGACCCAGTACTTC
CASREGVEETQYF
>TRBD2|14|.|TRBV5-1|TRBJ2-7
TGCGCCAGCAGCTTAGAGCGGGGGCGCGACGAGCAGTACTTC
CASSLERGRDEQYF
>.|13|.|TRBV6-5|TRBJ2-3
TGTGCCAGCACCCCCTACGTGGCAGATACGCAGTATTTT
CASTPYVADTQYF
>.|14|.|TRBV3-1/TRBV3-2|TRBJ1-4
TGTGCCAGCAGCAAACAGGGAGGGGATGAAAAACTGTTTTTT
CASSKQGGDEKLFF
>TRBD2|14|.|TRBV4-2|TRBJ2-1
TGTGCCAGCAGCCAGGGACTAGCAGGCAATGAGCAGTTCTTC
CASSQGLAGNEQFF
>.|12|.|TRBV6-5|TRBJ1-2
TGTGCCAGCAGCCGTGCTGAGGATGGCTACACCTTC
CASSRAEDGYTF
>TRBD1|18|.|TRBV19|TRBJ1-1
TGTGCCAGTAGTACTACAGGGGGCAGTTCAAATTGGCGGACTGAAGCTTTCTTT
CASSTTGGSSNWRTEAFF
>TRBD1|15|.|TRBV5-1|TRBJ1-6
TGCGCCAGCAGCTCCGGACAGGGGACCAATTCACCCCTCCACTTT
CASSSGQGTNSPLHF
>TRBD1|12|.|TRBV28|TRBJ1-6
TGTGCCAGCAGTTTCCTGAACAGGGGAATCCACTTT
CASSFLNRGIHF
>.|16|.|TRBV14|TRBJ1-4
TGTGCCAGCAGCCCGCCCTCGGGGGGGGCTAATGAAAAACTGTTTTTT
CASSPPSGGANEKLFF
>.|15|.|TRBV19|TRBJ1-5
TGTGCCAGTAGTATAATTAGGGAGTTCGGTCAGCCCCAGCATTTT
CASSIIREFGQPQHF
>.|13|.|TRBV2|TRBJ1-1
TGTGCCAGCAGGACAGGTGAAATCACTGAAGCTTTCTTT
CASRTGEITEAFF
>TRBD1|16|once|TRBV19|TRBJ1-1
TGTGCCAGTAGCAAGAGGGCGGGACAGGGGAACACTGAAGCTTTCTTT
CASSKRAGQGNTEAFF
>.|17|.|TRBV15|TRBJ2-1
TGTGCCACCAGCAGAGACAGGGGAATGGGCTCCTACAATGAGCAGTTCTTC
CATSRDRGMGSYNEQFF
>TRBD1|15|.|TRBV19|TRBJ1-5
TGTGCCAGTAGTTCGGGACAGGGCAACAATCAGCCCCAGCATTTT
CASSSGQGNNQPQHF
>.|13|.|TRBV12-3/TRBV12-4|TRBJ1-4
TGTGCCAGCAGTTTTTGGGGGGGTGAAAAACTGTTTTTT
CASSFWGGEKLFF
>TRBD1|13|.|TRBV30|TRBJ1-1
TGTGCCTGGAGTGTAGGCAGGGGGTCTGAAGCTTTCTTT
CAWSVGRGSEAFF
>.|13|.|TRBV7-2|TRBJ2-7
TGTGCCAGCAGCTTAGGAGGACACTACGAGCAGTACTTC
CASSLGGHYEQYF
>.|16|.|TRBV15|TRBJ1-1
TGTGCCACCAGCAGAGCGGGTCGACAGGCGAACACTGAAGCTTTCTTT
CATSRAGRQANTEAFF
>TRBD1|18|many|TRBV4-3|TRBJ1-1
TGCGCCAGCAGCCAAGAAGTGGGGACAGGGTGTCTTCCTACTGAAGCTTTCTTT
CASSQEVGTGCLPTEAFF
>.|17|.|TRBV25-1|TRBJ1-5
TGTGCCAGCAGTCCCCACCCCTCCGGGGGTGGAAATCAGCCCCAGCATTTT
CASSPHPSGGGNQPQHF